One sample yielded the 10 T cell receptor beta chains listed below, sequenced in a study of shared clonotypes between healthy human individuals. This table comes from immunoSEQ multiplex PCR, and its TCRdb copy is limited to in-frame clones, with some not included. The repertoire consists of 150,000 to 200,000 clones, with approximately 92% occurring once and the leading ten covering around 0.067%. The material sequenced was naive CD4+ T cells sorted from blood. The sample's subset: CD45RA+ positively selected. Every receptor here comes from a woman younger than 45 in good health.

This chain links TRBV11-2 with TRBJ2-2, with a tentative D call TRBD2 (6 bases). The CDR3 is made up of 14 amino acids. V was shortened by 7 bases and J by 1 base, with 10 bases between the two germline ends. The germline CDR1 and CDR2 sequences are SGHAT and FQNNGV. DNA for the CDR3: TGTGCCAGCAACCGGGGGAGGAACACCGGGGAGCTGTTTTTT. Translated: CASNRGRNTGELFF.

This clone was observed a handful of times. The V and J genes are TRBV9 and TRBJ1-2, with unresolved D. V lost 4 bases and J lost 6, with 7 bases in between. The germline V gene encodes CDR1 SGDLS and CDR2 YYNGEE. CDR3 length equals 11 residues. CDR3 residues: CASSTADGYTF. In DNA, the CDR3 is TGTGCCAGCAGCACGGCAGATGGCTACACCTTC.

This sequence joins TRBV6-1 and TRBJ2-7; D not certain. The V end lost 6 bases, the J end lost 3 bases, and 15 bases lay between the germline ends. The CDR3 length is 14 residues. Germline values: CDR1 MNHNS, CDR2 SASEGT. CDR3 residues: CASRGGSSLYEQYF. In DNA form, the CDR3 reads TGTGCCAGCAGAGGTGGGTCCTCTCTCTACGAGCAGTACTTC.

The V and J genes are TRBV18 and TRBJ2-6; D not resolved. The length of the CDR3 is 15 residues. Germline CDR1 KGHSH, CDR2 LQKENI. Between the trimmed V and J ends, which lost 5 bases and 0 bases, there was a span of 8 bases. CDR3 amino acids: CASSSLDSGANVLTF. The CDR3 nucleotides are TGTGCCAGCTCATCGCTGGACTCTGGGGCCAACGTCCTGACTTTC.

The chain joins TRBV6-4 to TRBJ1-2; 7 positions match TRBD1. The CDR3 loop spans 14 amino acids. CDR1 is MRHNA and CDR2 is SNTAGT in the germline V gene. Trimming took 7 bases from V and 4 from J; bases not matched to a gene: 9. This chain's CDR3 is CASNSFRDSYGYTF. The DNA for the CDR3 is TGTGCCAGCAACAGCTTCCGGGACAGCTATGGCTACACCTTC.

The chain joins TRBV9 to TRBJ2-2, with D tentatively TRBD1 or TRBD2 (6 bases each). V lost 4 bases to trimming and J lost 5 bases, with 15 bases between them. Germline V gives CDR1 SGDLS, CDR2 YYNGEE. This CDR3 comprises 15 residues. The CDR3 DNA sequence: TGTGCCAGCAGCCGTAACAGGGCGGGGACCGGGGAGCTGTTTTTT. It specifies CASSRNRAGTGELFF.

The V call is TRBV7-3, the J call TRBJ2-7, with D hard to call. The germline CDR1 and CDR2 sequences are SGHTA and FQGTGA. There are 13 residues in the CDR3. V was pared by 2 bases and J by 7 bases, with 12 bases between. The chain's CDR3 is CASSLDGPSEQYF. DNA of the CDR3: TGTGCCAGCAGCTTAGACGGACCTTCAGAGCAGTACTTC.

Regarding this clone: Other nucleotide sequences in the sample specify the same CDR3. The chain recombines TRBV5-1 with TRBJ2-7; the match to TRBD1 covers 7 bases. J was trimmed by 4 bases and V by 4 bases; bases with no gene match: 5. The germline gives CDR1 SGHRS, CDR2 YFSETQ. The CDR3 covers 13 residues. The CDR3: CASSLTQGYEQYF. For the CDR3, the DNA is TGCGCCAGCAGCCTCACACAGGGGTACGAGCAGTACTTC.

The chain carries TRBV2 and TRBJ2-4; D might be TRBD1 or TRBD2, each matching 5 bases. This CDR3 has 15 amino acids. With 1 base removed from V and 1 base from J, the gap between germline ends came to 8 bases. Germline values: CDR1 SNHLY, CDR2 FYNNEI. CDR3 in DNA: TGTGCCAGCAGTGAAGAGGGGACCGCCAAAAACATTCAGTACTTC. Protein: CASSEEGTAKNIQYF.

The genes are TRBV6-1 and TRBJ2-7, with 7 bases that match TRBD2. Germline V gene sequence: CDR1 MNHNS, CDR2 SASEGT. The J segment lost 3 bases and the V segment lost 6 bases, leaving 8 bases of the junction unmatched. This CDR3 contains 14 residues. This chain's CDR3 is CASRTAGTYYEQYF. In nucleotides, the CDR3 is TGTGCCAGCAGGACAGCGGGAACCTACTACGAGCAGTACTTC.